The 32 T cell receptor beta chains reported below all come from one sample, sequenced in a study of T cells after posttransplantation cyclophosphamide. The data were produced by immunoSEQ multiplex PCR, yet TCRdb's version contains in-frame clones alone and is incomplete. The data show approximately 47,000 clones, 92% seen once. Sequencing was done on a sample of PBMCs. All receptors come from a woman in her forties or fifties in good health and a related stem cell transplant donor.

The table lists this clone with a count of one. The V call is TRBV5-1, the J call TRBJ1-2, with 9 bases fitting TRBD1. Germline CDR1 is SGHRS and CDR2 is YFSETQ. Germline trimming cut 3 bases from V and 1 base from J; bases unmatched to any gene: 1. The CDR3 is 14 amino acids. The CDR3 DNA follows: TGCGCCAGCAGCTCGACAGGGGGTAACTATGGCTACACCTTC. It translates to CASSSTGGNYGYTF.

This CDR3 is CASSRQGLTYEQYF. CDR3 DNA sequence: TGTGCCAGCAGCCGACAGGGACTCACCTACGAGCAGTACTTC. This chain links TRBV6-5 with TRBJ2-5, with TRBD1 as a possible D gene (7 bases). The J call may be wrong; the DNA end is better matched by TRBJ2-7. CDR3 size: 14 residues. Germline values: CDR1 MNHEY, CDR2 SVGAGI.

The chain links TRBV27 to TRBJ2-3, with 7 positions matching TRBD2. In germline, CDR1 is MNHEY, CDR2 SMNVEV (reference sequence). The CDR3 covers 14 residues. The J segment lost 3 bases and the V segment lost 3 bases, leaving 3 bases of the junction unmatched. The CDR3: CASSLGGDTDTQYF. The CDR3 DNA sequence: TGTGCCAGCAGTTTGGGAGGGGATACAGATACGCAGTATTTT.

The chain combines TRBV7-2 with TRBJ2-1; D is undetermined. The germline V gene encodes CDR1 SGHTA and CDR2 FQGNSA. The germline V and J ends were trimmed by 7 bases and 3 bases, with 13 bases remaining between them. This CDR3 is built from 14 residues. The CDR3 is CASTLGYDYNEQFF. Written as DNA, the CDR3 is TGTGCCAGCACCCTAGGTTACGACTACAATGAGCAGTTCTTC.

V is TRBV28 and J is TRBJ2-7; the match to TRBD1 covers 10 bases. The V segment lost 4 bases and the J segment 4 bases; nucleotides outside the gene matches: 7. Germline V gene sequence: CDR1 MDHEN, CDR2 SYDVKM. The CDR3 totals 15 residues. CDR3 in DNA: TGTGCCAGCAGTTCAACCCGGGACAGGGGTTACGAGCAGTACTTC. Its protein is CASSSTRDRGYEQYF.

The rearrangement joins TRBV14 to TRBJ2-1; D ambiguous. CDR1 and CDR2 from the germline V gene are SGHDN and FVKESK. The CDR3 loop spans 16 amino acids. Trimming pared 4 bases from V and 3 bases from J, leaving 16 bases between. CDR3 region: CASSRIDGGSYNEQFF. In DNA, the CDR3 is TGTGCCAGCAGCCGCATCGATGGTGGTAGCTACAATGAGCAGTTCTTC.

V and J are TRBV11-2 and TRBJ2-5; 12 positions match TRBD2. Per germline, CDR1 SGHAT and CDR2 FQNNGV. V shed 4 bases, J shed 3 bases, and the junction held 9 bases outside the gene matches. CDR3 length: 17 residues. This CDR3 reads CASSSGGLAGGKETQYF. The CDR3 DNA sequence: TGTGCCAGCAGCTCGGGGGGGCTAGCGGGAGGGAAAGAGACCCAGTACTTC.

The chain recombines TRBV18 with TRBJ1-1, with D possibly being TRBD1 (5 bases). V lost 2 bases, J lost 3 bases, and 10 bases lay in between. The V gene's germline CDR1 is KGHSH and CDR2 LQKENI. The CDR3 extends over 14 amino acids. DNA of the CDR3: TGTGCCAGCTCACCAGCAGGGCGTTACACTGAAGCTTTCTTT. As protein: CASSPAGRYTEAFF.

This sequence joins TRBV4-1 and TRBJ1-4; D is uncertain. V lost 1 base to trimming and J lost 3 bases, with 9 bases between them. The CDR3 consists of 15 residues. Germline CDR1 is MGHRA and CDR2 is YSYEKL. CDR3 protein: CASSQGVSANEKLFF. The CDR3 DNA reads TGCGCCAGCAGCCAAGGAGTTTCGGCTAATGAAAAACTGTTTTTT.

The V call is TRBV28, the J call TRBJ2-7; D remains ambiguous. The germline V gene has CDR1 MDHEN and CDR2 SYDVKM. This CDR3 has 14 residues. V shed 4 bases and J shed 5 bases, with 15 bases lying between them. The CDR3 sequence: CASSYPPAIHEQYF. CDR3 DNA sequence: TGTGCCAGCAGTTATCCCCCCGCGATCCACGAGCAGTACTTC. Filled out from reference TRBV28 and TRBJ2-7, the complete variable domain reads DVKVTQSSRYLVKRTGEKVFLECVQDMDHENMFWYRQDPGLGLRLIYFSYDVKMKEKGDIPEGYSVSREKKERFSLILESASTNQTSMYLCASSYPPAIHEQYFGPGTRLTVT.

DNA of the CDR3: TGCGCCAGCAGCCAAAGGGGGGCGGGAGGGTACACCTACGAGCAGTACTTC. It specifies CASSQRGAGGYTYEQYF. The rearrangement uses TRBV4-1 and TRBJ2-7, with 9 bases lining up with TRBD2. This CDR3 has 17 amino acids. CDR1 and CDR2 (germline): MGHRA, YSYEKL. V shed 2 bases and J 2 bases; nucleotides not matched to a gene: 10.

In DNA form, the CDR3 reads TGTGCCAGCAGCCCCGCCGACAGGGCTGGGGGGGAGACCCAGTACTTC. Translating gives CASSPADRAGGETQYF. The V call is TRBV13, the J call TRBJ2-5, with D possibly being TRBD1 (7 bases). From germline, CDR1 is PRHDT and CDR2 FYEKMQ (reference sequence). The CDR3 covers 16 residues. Trimming cost V 5 bases and J 5 bases, with 21 bases left between them. Full variable domain (outside the CDR3, taken from reference TRBV13 and TRBJ2-5): AAGVIQSPRHLIKEKRETATLKCYPIPRHDTVYWYQQGPGQDPQFLISFYEKMQSDKGSIPDRFSAQQFSDYHSELNMSSLELGDSALYFCASSPADRAGGETQYFGPGTRLLVL.

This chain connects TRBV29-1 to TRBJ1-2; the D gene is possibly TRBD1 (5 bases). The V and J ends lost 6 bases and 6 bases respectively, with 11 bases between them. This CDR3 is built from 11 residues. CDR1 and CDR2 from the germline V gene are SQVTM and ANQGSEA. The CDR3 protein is CSVAGVDGYTF. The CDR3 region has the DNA TGCAGCGTGGCGGGGGTAGATGGCTACACCTTC.

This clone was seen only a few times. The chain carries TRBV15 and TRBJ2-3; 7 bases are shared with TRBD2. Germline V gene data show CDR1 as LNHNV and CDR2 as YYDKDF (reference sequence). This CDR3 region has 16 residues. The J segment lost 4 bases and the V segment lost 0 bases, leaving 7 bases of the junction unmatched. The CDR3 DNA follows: TGTGCCACCAGCAGAGATCGCGGGGGAAGGGCAGATACGCAGTATTTT. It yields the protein CATSRDRGGRADTQYF.

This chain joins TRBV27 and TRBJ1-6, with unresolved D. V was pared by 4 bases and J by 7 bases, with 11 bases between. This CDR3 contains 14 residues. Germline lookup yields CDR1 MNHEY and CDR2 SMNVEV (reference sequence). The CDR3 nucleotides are TGTGCCAGCAGTTCTCATGGGGAGAATTCACCCCTCCACTTT. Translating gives CASSSHGENSPLHF.

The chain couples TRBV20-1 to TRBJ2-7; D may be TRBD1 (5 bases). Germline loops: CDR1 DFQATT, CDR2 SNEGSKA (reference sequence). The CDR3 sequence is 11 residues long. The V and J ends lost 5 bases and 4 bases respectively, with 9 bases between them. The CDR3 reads CSASRTYEQYF. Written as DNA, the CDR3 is TGCAGTGCTTCCCGGACATACGAGCAGTACTTC.

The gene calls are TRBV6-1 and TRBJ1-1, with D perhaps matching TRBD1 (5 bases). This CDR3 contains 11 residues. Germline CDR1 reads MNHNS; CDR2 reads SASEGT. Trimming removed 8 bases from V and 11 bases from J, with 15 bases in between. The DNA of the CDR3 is TGTGCCAGCGGCCGGGACGCGGGGGCTTTCTTT. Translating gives CASGRDAGAFF.

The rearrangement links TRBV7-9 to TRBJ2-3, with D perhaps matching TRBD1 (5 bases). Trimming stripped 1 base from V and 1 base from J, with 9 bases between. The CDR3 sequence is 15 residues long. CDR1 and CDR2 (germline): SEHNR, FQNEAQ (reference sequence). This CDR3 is CASSLVRRGTDTQYF. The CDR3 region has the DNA TGTGCCAGCAGCTTAGTCCGCAGGGGCACAGATACGCAGTATTTT.

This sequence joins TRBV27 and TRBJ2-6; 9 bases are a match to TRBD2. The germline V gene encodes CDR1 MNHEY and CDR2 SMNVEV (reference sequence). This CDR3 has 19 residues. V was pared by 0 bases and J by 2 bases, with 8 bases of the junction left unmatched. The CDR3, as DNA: TGTGCCAGCAGTTTATCGGCCCTAGCGGGGACACCTGGGGCCAACGTCCTGACTTTC. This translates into CASSLSALAGTPGANVLTF.

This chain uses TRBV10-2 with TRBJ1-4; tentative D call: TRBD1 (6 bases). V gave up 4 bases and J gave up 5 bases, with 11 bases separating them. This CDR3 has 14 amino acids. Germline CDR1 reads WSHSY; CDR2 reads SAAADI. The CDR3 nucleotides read TGCGCCAGCAGTGGGACAGATAAAAATGAAAAACTGTTTTTT. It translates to CASSGTDKNEKLFF.

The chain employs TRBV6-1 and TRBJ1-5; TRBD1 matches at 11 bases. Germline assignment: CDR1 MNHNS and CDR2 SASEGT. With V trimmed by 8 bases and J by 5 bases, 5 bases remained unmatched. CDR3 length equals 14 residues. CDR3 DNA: TGTGCCAGCTGTGGGACAGGGGGTTATCAGCCCCAGCATTTT. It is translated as CASCGTGGYQPQHF.

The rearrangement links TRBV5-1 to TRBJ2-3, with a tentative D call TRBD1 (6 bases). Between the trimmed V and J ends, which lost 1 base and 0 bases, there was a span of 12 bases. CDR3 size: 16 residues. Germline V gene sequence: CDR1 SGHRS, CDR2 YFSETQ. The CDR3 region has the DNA TGCGCCAGCAGCTTGCCCACAGGACAGAGCACAGATACGCAGTATTTT. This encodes CASSLPTGQSTDTQYF.

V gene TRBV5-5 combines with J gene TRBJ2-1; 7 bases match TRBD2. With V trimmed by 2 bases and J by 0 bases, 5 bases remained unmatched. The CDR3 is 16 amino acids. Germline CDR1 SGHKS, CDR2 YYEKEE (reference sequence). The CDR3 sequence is CASSFWRETSYNEQFF. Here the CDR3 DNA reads TGTGCCAGCAGCTTTTGGCGGGAGACCTCCTACAATGAGCAGTTCTTC.

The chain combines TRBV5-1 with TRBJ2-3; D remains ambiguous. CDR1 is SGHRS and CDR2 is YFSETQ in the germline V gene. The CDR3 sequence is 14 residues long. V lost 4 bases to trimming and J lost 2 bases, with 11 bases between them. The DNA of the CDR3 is TGCGCCAGCAGCCCATCCCCCCCCACAGATACGCAGTATTTT. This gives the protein CASSPSPPTDTQYF.

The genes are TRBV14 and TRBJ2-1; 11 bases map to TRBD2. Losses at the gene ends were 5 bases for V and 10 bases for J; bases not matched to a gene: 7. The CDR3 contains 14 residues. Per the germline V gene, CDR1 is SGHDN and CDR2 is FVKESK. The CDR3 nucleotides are TGTGCCAGCAGCTACCTGACTAGCGGGGACGAGCAGTTCTTC. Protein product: CASSYLTSGDEQFF.

In DNA form, the CDR3 reads TGCGCCAGCAGCCTTAGGGGGCTGGGCACAGATACGCAGTATTTT. It encodes CASSLRGLGTDTQYF. The chain joins TRBV5-1 to TRBJ2-3; the match to TRBD1 covers 7 bases. Trimming took 4 bases from V and 1 from J; bases not matched to a gene: 6. Germline CDR1 SGHRS, CDR2 YFSETQ. The CDR3 totals 15 residues.

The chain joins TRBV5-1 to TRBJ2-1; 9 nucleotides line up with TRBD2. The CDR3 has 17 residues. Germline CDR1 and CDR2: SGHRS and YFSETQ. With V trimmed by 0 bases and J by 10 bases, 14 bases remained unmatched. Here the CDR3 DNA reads TGCGCCAGCAGCTTGGGTAGTAGCGGGGGCCTCATTAGGGAGCAGTTCTTC. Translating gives CASSLGSSGGLIREQFF.

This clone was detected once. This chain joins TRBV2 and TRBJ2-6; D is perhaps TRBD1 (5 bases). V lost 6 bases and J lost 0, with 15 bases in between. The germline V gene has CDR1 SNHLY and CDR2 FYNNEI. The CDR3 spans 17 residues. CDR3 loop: CASRAPTANSGANVLTF. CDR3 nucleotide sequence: TGTGCCAGCAGGGCCCCGACAGCCAACTCTGGGGCCAACGTCCTGACTTTC.

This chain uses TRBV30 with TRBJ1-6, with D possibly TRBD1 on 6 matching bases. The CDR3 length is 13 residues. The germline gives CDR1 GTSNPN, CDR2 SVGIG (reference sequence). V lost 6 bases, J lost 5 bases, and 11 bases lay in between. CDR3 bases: TGTGCCTGCAAACGGGACAATAATTCACCCCTCCACTTT. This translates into CACKRDNNSPLHF.

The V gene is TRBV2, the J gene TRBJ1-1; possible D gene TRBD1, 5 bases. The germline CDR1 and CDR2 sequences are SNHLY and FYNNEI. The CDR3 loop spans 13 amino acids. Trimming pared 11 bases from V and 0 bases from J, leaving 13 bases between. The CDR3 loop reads CAFKGTVNTEAFF. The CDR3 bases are TGTGCCTTCAAAGGGACTGTGAACACTGAAGCTTTCTTT.

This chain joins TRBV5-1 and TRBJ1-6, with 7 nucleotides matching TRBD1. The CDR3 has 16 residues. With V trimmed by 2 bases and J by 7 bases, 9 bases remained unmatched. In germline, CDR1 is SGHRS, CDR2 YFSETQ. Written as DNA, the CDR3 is TGCGCCAGCAGCTTAATTGGGACAGAGAAAAATTCACCCCTCCACTTT. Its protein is CASSLIGTEKNSPLHF.

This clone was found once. Here the CDR3 reads CSAADSQETQYF. CDR3 coding DNA: TGCAGCGCGGCCGACTCGCAAGAGACCCAGTACTTC. V and J are TRBV29-1 and TRBJ2-5; D is unclear. Trimming left V 7 bases short and J 2 bases short, with 11 bases between. The CDR3 extends over 12 amino acids. Per the germline V gene, CDR1 is SQVTM and CDR2 is ANQGSEA. Full variable domain (outside the CDR3, taken from reference TRBV29-1 and TRBJ2-5): SAVISQKPSRDICQRGTSLTIQCQVDSQVTMMFWYRQQPGQSLTLIATANQGSEATYESGFVIDKFPISRPNLTFSTLTVSNMSPEDSSIYLCSAADSQETQYFGPGTRLLVL.